This T cell receptor (beta chain) was sequenced in a study of T-cell reconstitution after alpha-beta-depleted transplantation in children. A library of TCRbeta sequences, prepared with unique molecular identifiers, was generated. TCRdb re-derived calls from the PCR reads in MiXCR, one entry per CDR3 protein. This table holds more than 400,000 distinct CDR3 sequences, 11% found once. Findings of the study overall: Newly made T cells mostly supplied T-cell counts and diversity one year after transplant. Surviving recipient T cells and intrathymic progenitors accounted for some patients' high TCRbeta diversity at day 60. Expanded clones from the graft, numbering several hundred, reportedly supplied alpha-beta T cells about two months after transplant.

The CDR3 contains 17 residues. Between the trimmed V and J ends, which lost 1 base and 3 bases, there was a span of 17 bases. The germline V gene encodes CDR1 SGHKS and CDR2 YYEKEE (reference sequence). This clonotype has just a few counts. Its antigen is undetermined. This receptor was taken from a female patient aged 2-10 years who had a stem cell transplant for aplastic anemia, so the T cells may come from the graft donor. Sequenced here: PBMCs, mostly from graft donor cells, sampled 180 days after TCRalphabeta/CD19-depleted stem cell transplant. The J gene is TRBJ2-1, the V gene TRBV5-5; D might be TRBD1 or TRBD2, each matching 5 bases. The CDR3 DNA reads TGTGCCAGCAGCTTGTCGGTGGGGAGTGGGGGCTACAATGAGCAGTTCTTC. It encodes CASSLSVGSGGYNEQFF.